Listed below are T cell receptor beta chains from one sample, sequenced in a study of cytomegalovirus exposure and HLA in healthy donors. The table came from immunoSEQ multiplex PCR; TCRdb's copy has only in-frame clones and leaves some out. There are over 85,000 clones in the sample; roughly 86% occur only once, and 1.5% to 2% lies in the top ten. The source material was PBMCs. The origin of the receptors is a man aged 40-49 years in good health and CMV-seronegative. The CDR3 runs from the conserved cysteine through the conserved F or W. The D gene is left open where the match is weak. Clone size is given for some rows only: seen once, a few or many times, or a class if the clone is expanded.

>14|NA|TRBJ1-4|TRBD1|TRBV6-1
TGTGCCAGCAGTGGGACAGGGGTGGGTGAAAAACTGTTTTTT
CASSGTGVGEKLFF
>17|NA|TRBJ1-1|NA|TRBV21-1
TGTGCCAGCAGCTCTCCAAGGACAGCTGAAATGAACACTGAAGCTTTCTTT
CASSSPRTAEMNTEAFF
>15|NA|TRBJ2-5|NA|TRBV6-5
TGTGCCAGCAGTTGGACGGGTGGAGGCCAAGAGACCCAGTACTTC
CASSWTGGGQETQYF
>16|NA|TRBJ2-7|NA|TRBV4-1
TGCGCCAGCAGCCAAGTGGATCGAGGGGGAACCTACGAGCAGTACTTC
CASSQVDRGGTYEQYF
>15|NA|TRBJ2-3|NA|TRBV25-1
TGTGCCAGCAGTGATCTGGCGGGGAAAACAGATACGCAGTATTTT
CASSDLAGKTDTQYF
>14|NA|TRBJ1-6|TRBD1|TRBV7-9
TGTGCCAGCAACACGGGACAGCCTAATTCACCCCTCCACTTT
CASNTGQPNSPLHF
>15|NA|TRBJ1-3|NA|TRBV7-2
TGTGCCAGCAGCTTAGAGGCAGGCTCTGGAAACACCATATATTTT
CASSLEAGSGNTIYF
>14|NA|TRBJ1-2|TRBD1|TRBV10-3
TGTGCCATCAGTGAGTCGGCCGGACAGGGACGCTACACCTTC
CAISESAGQGRYTF
>12|NA|TRBJ2-1|NA|TRBV9
TGTGCCAGCAGCCCCGTTGTAAATGAGCAGTTCTTC
CASSPVVNEQFF
>12|NA|TRBJ1-2|NA|TRBV7-2
TGTGCCAGCAGCCCCGACAGATATGGCTACACCTTC
CASSPDRYGYTF
>15|NA|TRBJ2-6|NA|TRBV5-1
TGCGCCAGCAGCTTGGGAGGATCTGGGGCCAACGTCCTGACTTTC
CASSLGGSGANVLTF
>14|NA|TRBJ1-1|NA|TRBV5-1
TGCGCCAGCAGCAGCGGGAGGACGAACACTGAAGCTTTCTTT
CASSSGRTNTEAFF
>13|NA|TRBJ2-5|NA|TRBV30
TGTGCCTGGAGACGGGGGGCCATAGAGACCCAGTACTTC
CAWRRGAIETQYF
>15|NA|TRBJ1-2|TRBD1|TRBV7-2
TGTGCCAGCAGCTTGGACAGGATCGTTAACTATGGCTACACCTTC
CASSLDRIVNYGYTF
>18|NA|TRBJ1-2|TRBD1|TRBV19
TGTGCCAGTAGTACTTCGCAGGGGGCGCCTAAAACTAACTATGGCTACACCTTC
CASSTSQGAPKTNYGYTF
>15|NA|TRBJ1-5|TRBD1|TRBV30
TGTGCCTGGAGCTCCGGGACAGGGGCAAAGGGGCCCCAGCATTTT
CAWSSGTGAKGPQHF
>15|NA|TRBJ2-7|NA|TRBV7-8
TGTGCCAGCGCCCGAAGGGCAGGGCTTCCCTACGAGCAGTACTTC
CASARRAGLPYEQYF
>15|NA|TRBJ1-1|TRBD1|TRBV5-1
TGCGCCAGCAGCTTGGCACAGGGGGGAAACACTGAAGCTTTCTTT
CASSLAQGGNTEAFF
>16|NA|TRBJ2-5|TRBD1|TRBV7-2
TGTGCCAGCAGCTTAGGACAGGGGGTACCCAAAGAGACCCAGTACTTC
CASSLGQGVPKETQYF
>16|once|TRBJ1-3|NA|TRBV7-8
TGTGCCAGCAGCCCGCGGGACGGGAACTCTGGAAACACCATATATTTT
CASSPRDGNSGNTIYF
>14|NA|TRBJ1-1|NA|TRBV2
TGTGCCAGCAGCGGTAGAATGGGCGACACTGAAGCTTTCTTT
CASSGRMGDTEAFF
>16|NA|TRBJ2-1|TRBD1|TRBV5-6
TGTGCCAGCAGCTTGCGCGGGACAGGAACCTACAATGAGCAGTTCTTC
CASSLRGTGTYNEQFF
>14|NA|TRBJ1-3|NA|TRBV5-6
TGTGCCAGCAGCTTGGGTATCTCTGGAAACACCATATATTTT
CASSLGISGNTIYF
>15|NA|TRBJ1-1|NA|TRBV10-3
TGTGCCATCAGTGAGTCGTCCGGGGGGGTCACTGAAGCTTTCTTT
CAISESSGGVTEAFF
>14|NA|TRBJ1-4|NA|TRBV27
TGTGCCAGCAGGGGCCTCGCCCCCAATGAAAAACTGTTTTTT
CASRGLAPNEKLFF
>13|once|TRBJ1-2|NA|TRBV30
TGTGCCTGGAGTGTAAGCCGAACAGATGGCTACACCTTC
CAWSVSRTDGYTF
>15|NA|TRBJ2-7|NA|TRBV6-5
TGTGCCAGCAGTTACTCAGGGGCAAAAGAATACGAGCAGTACTTC
CASSYSGAKEYEQYF
>15|NA|TRBJ1-5|NA|TRBV7-2
TGTGCCAGCAGCGGCCCGGGGGGTGGCAATCAGCCCCAGCATTTT
CASSGPGGGNQPQHF
>15|few|TRBJ2-3|NA|TRBV9
TGTGCCAGCAGCGCCAGGCCATCGGAAGCCGATACGCAGTATTTT
CASSARPSEADTQYF
>14|few|TRBJ1-6|TRBD1|TRBV5-1
TGCGCCAGCAGCTTTGGGACAGCCAATTCACCCCTCCACTTT
CASSFGTANSPLHF
>15|once|TRBJ1-1|NA|TRBV7-9
TGTGCCAGCAGCTCAGGGAACAGGGTGGGTACTGAAGCTTTCTTT
CASSSGNRVGTEAFF
>15|few|TRBJ1-5|NA|TRBV15
TGTGCCACCAGCAGGGGACTCCAGGGAGAACAGCCCCAGCATTTT
CATSRGLQGEQPQHF
>14|NA|TRBJ2-5|NA|TRBV10-3
TGTGCCATCAGTGAGTCGACAGCGCAAGAGACCCAGTACTTC
CAISESTAQETQYF
>12|NA|TRBJ1-1|NA|TRBV6-5
TGTGCCAGCAGACGGCGGGGGACTGAAGCTTTCTTT
CASRRRGTEAFF
>15|NA|TRBJ1-3|NA|TRBV9
TGTGCCAGCAGCCCAAGTCAGGGCGCTGGAAACACCATATATTTT
CASSPSQGAGNTIYF
>13|NA|TRBJ2-3|NA|TRBV13
TGTGCCAGCAGCTCCACAGGGTCCGATACGCAGTATTTT
CASSSTGSDTQYF
>14|NA|TRBJ1-3|NA|TRBV10-3
TGTGCCACTAAGGCGGATAGCTCTGGAAACACCATATATTTT
CATKADSSGNTIYF
>16|NA|TRBJ2-5|TRBD1|TRBV4-2
TGTGCCAGCAGCCAGGACAGGGGGCAGGTCCAAGAGACCCAGTACTTC
CASSQDRGQVQETQYF
>15|NA|TRBJ2-7|NA|TRBV5-4
TGTGCCAGCAGCTTCGACCCCAGGGAAACCTACGAGCAGTACTTC
CASSFDPRETYEQYF
>13|NA|TRBJ2-2|NA|TRBV4-1
TGCGCCAGCAGCCAAGCTTATTCCGGGGAGCTGTTTTTT
CASSQAYSGELFF
>13|NA|TRBJ2-3|NA|TRBV7-2
TGTGCCAGCAGCTTAGAGGGGATAGATACGCAGTATTTT
CASSLEGIDTQYF
>20|NA|TRBJ1-5|TRBD1|TRBV7-8
TGTGCCAGCAGCCCCACCGGTGGCAGGGGGATTACAGATAGCAATCAGCCCCAGCATTTT
CASSPTGGRGITDSNQPQHF
>14|NA|TRBJ1-4|TRBD1|TRBV19
TGTGCCAGTAGGGCAGGGGGCAGCAATGAAAAACTGTTTTTT
CASRAGGSNEKLFF
>16|NA|TRBJ2-5|TRBD1|TRBV5-1
TGCGCCAGCAGCTTGGGTGGCAGGGGGCGGGAAGAGACCCAGTACTTC
CASSLGGRGREETQYF
>13|NA|TRBJ1-1|NA|TRBV7-5
TGTGTCAGAAGCCCCGCGCGTCAGCGAGAAGCTTTCTTT
CVRSPARQREAFF
>14|NA|TRBJ1-1|NA|TRBV2
TGTGCCAGCAGATTTAGGGGAATGAACACTGAAGCTTTCTTT
CASRFRGMNTEAFF
>15|NA|TRBJ2-6|NA|TRBV5-4
TGTGCCAGCAGCTTCACCGGGGCTGGGGCCAACGTCCTGACTTTC
CASSFTGAGANVLTF